This T cell receptor beta chain was sequenced during a study of OX40 agonist ivuxolimab in advanced cancers. The CDR3 loop spans 13 amino acids. The germline V gene has CDR1 MNHEY and CDR2 SVGAGI. V was cut by 6 bases and J by 3 bases, with 12 bases left in between. TCRdb keeps only in-frame clones here, not all; method: immunoSEQ multiplex PCR. Of tens of thousands of clones in the sample, roughly 90% are singletons; the top ten hold 3% to 3.5%. J is TRBJ2-7 and V is TRBV6-5; a possible D gene is TRBD2 (5 bases). The sample consisted of CD4+ or CD8+ T cells sorted from blood, taken in a trial of the OX40 agonist ivuxolimab. The sequence derives from an adult with an advanced solid tumor such as melanoma, head and neck, liver or kidney cancer. Here the CDR3 reads CASSPPGNYEQYF. In DNA, the CDR3 is TGTGCCAGCAGCCCCCCCGGGAACTACGAGCAGTACTTC.